The rows below give T cell receptor beta chains drawn from one sample of a study of shared T cell receptors in the human thymus. Some clones are missing from TCRdb's copy, which holds only in-frame ones; the method was immunoSEQ multiplex PCR. The repertoire holds about 710,000 clones, about 90% seen once, with 0.0094% in the top ten. This same sample was also part of a study on human thymus T cells.

Sequenced sample: thymocytes. The source of these receptors is a boy in the first two years of life with a congenital heart defect. Both conserved end residues are part of each CDR3. D genes are given only for firm matches. For some rows the clone size is stated as once, few or many, or as a class when expanded; others skip it.

D: NA; V: TRBV9; size: once; J: TRBJ2-1; DNA: TGTGCCAGCAGCGTAGGCCGGGTGTTATACAATGAGCAGTTCTTC; CDR3: CASSVGRVLYNEQFF
D: TRBD2; V: TRBV27; size: few; J: TRBJ2-1; DNA: TGTGCCAGCACCAACTGGGGGCTTAGCGGGAGGGCCTATGAGCAGTTCTTC; CDR3: CASTNWGLSGRAYEQFF
D: TRBD1; V: TRBV5-5; size: NA; J: TRBJ1-5; DNA: TGTGCCAGCAGCTTTAGCGGGACAGGGGATCAGCCCCAGCATTTT; CDR3: CASSFSGTGDQPQHF
D: TRBD1; V: TRBV5-1; size: NA; J: TRBJ1-1; DNA: TGCGCCAGCAGCATACGCAAGGGACAGGGGAAGGACACTGAAGCTTTCTTT; CDR3: CASSIRKGQGKDTEAFF
D: TRBD2; V: TRBV27; size: NA; J: TRBJ2-7; DNA: TGTGCCAGCAGTTTAGCCGGGACTAGGTACTTC; CDR3: CASSLAGTRYF
D: NA; V: TRBV28; size: NA; J: TRBJ1-2; DNA: TGTGCCATCTCGGACAGATCCTATGGCTACACCTTC; CDR3: CAISDRSYGYTF
D: NA; V: TRBV7-9; size: NA; J: TRBJ2-3; DNA: TGTGCCAGCAGCTTAACTGGCACAGATACGCAGTATTTT; CDR3: CASSLTGTDTQYF
D: TRBD2; V: TRBV12-5; size: NA; J: TRBJ2-1; DNA: TGTGCTAGTGGCGCGGGAGGGCGACACAATGAGCAGTTCTTC; CDR3: CASGAGGRHNEQFF
D: TRBD1; V: TRBV30; size: NA; J: TRBJ1-6; DNA: TGTGCCTGGAGTCTCGGGACAGAGAGCTCCTATAATTCACCCCTCCACTTT; CDR3: CAWSLGTESSYNSPLHF
D: NA; V: TRBV19; size: NA; J: TRBJ1-1; DNA: TGTGCCAGTAGTATTGATGGGCGGCGGGCCTGCATGAACACTGAAGCTTTCTTT; CDR3: CASSIDGRRACMNTEAFF
D: NA; V: TRBV27; size: NA; J: TRBJ2-3; DNA: TGTGCCAGCAGCCGCCCAACAGGGGAGGGCACAGATACGCAGTATTTT; CDR3: CASSRPTGEGTDTQYF
D: TRBD2; V: TRBV28; size: NA; J: TRBJ2-7; DNA: TGTGCCAGCAGTTTAGATAGCGGGAGGAAGAACGAGCAGTACTTC; CDR3: CASSLDSGRKNEQYF
D: TRBD1; V: TRBV5-8; size: NA; J: TRBJ2-7; DNA: TGTGCCAGCAGCTTGGGTAGGACAGGGCAGGCTTACGAGCAGTACTTC; CDR3: CASSLGRTGQAYEQYF
D: TRBD1; V: TRBV19; size: NA; J: TRBJ1-2; DNA: TGTGCCAGTAGTATTCAGGGGGAAGACTATGGCTACACCTTC; CDR3: CASSIQGEDYGYTF
D: TRBD1; V: TRBV5-1; size: NA; J: TRBJ1-6; DNA: TGCGCCAGCACCATGGAGGGACAGGGCAATTCACCCCTCCACTTT; CDR3: CASTMEGQGNSPLHF
D: NA; V: TRBV6-5; size: once; J: TRBJ1-3; DNA: TGTGCCAGCAGTTCCCTAGGAACCGGAAACACCATATATTTT; CDR3: CASSSLGTGNTIYF
D: NA; V: TRBV7-6; size: NA; J: TRBJ2-5; DNA: TGTGCCAGCAGCGCCGGACAGCTTGGAGAGACCCAGTACTTC; CDR3: CASSAGQLGETQYF
D: TRBD1; V: TRBV6-6; size: once; J: TRBJ1-4; DNA: TGTGCCAGCAGTTGCTTCAAGGACAGGGCTGAAAAACTGTTTTTT; CDR3: CASSCFKDRAEKLFF
D: NA; V: TRBV29-1; size: NA; J: TRBJ2-3; DNA: TGCAGCGTTGCCCGACACAGGCAGGACACAGATACGCAGTATTTT; CDR3: CSVARHRQDTDTQYF
D: TRBD1; V: TRBV6-1; size: NA; J: TRBJ1-2; DNA: TGTGCCAGCAGTGAGAAGAACACAACCGGGACAGCCTCAGTTCGGTTC; CDR3: CASSEKNTTGTASVRF
D: NA; V: TRBV5-6; size: NA; J: TRBJ1-1; DNA: TGTGCCAGCAGCTCGCCCCTAAATCCGGGACATGGGGAGACTGAAGCTTTCTTT; CDR3: CASSSPLNPGHGETEAFF
D: TRBD1; V: TRBV28; size: NA; J: TRBJ1-4; DNA: TGTGCCAGCAGACCGACAGGGAAAGATGAAAAACTGTTTTTT; CDR3: CASRPTGKDEKLFF
D: NA; V: TRBV7-2; size: once; J: TRBJ2-7; DNA: TGTGCCAGCAGCTTAGTTTCGTTGGACAGCTACTACGAGCAGTACTTC; CDR3: CASSLVSLDSYYEQYF
D: TRBD2; V: TRBV19; size: NA; J: TRBJ2-1; DNA: TGTGCCAGTAGTACTCCGCCCCCCCTAGCGGGGTACAATGAGCAGTTCTTC; CDR3: CASSTPPPLAGYNEQFF
D: TRBD1; V: TRBV19; size: NA; J: TRBJ1-2; DNA: TGTGCCAGTAGTTATAGGGACAGGGATAACTATGGCTACACCTTC; CDR3: CASSYRDRDNYGYTF
D: NA; V: TRBV28; size: NA; J: TRBJ1-2; DNA: TGTGCCAGCAGTCTTACGGGGAGGAGTGGCTACACCTTC; CDR3: CASSLTGRSGYTF
D: NA; V: TRBV27; size: NA; J: TRBJ1-5; DNA: TGTGCCAGCAGTTTAGGGGAGCCCTATAGCAATCAGCCCCAGCATTTT; CDR3: CASSLGEPYSNQPQHF
D: NA; V: TRBV11-2; size: NA; J: TRBJ2-6; DNA: TGTGCCAGCAGCTTATTGCGCTCTGGGGCCAACGTCCTGACTTTC; CDR3: CASSLLRSGANVLTF
D: NA; V: TRBV5-5; size: NA; J: TRBJ2-7; DNA: TGTGCCAGCAGCTTAGGCAGTTGGGTCATAACTAATTCCTACGAGCAGTACTTC; CDR3: CASSLGSWVITNSYEQYF
D: TRBD1; V: TRBV5-1; size: NA; J: TRBJ1-6; DNA: TGCGCCAGCAGGACAGGTAGACAGGGTCATTCACCCCTCCACTTT; CDR3: CASRTGRQGHSPLHF
D: NA; V: TRBV28; size: NA; J: TRBJ2-5; DNA: TGTGCCAGCAGTTTTTTAGCTAACCAAGAGACCCAGTACTTC; CDR3: CASSFLANQETQYF
D: TRBD2; V: TRBV6-1; size: NA; J: TRBJ2-1; DNA: TGTGCCAGCAATAAGGGACTAGCGGTTGTATATGAGCAGTTCTTC; CDR3: CASNKGLAVVYEQFF
D: NA; V: TRBV4-3; size: NA; J: TRBJ2-2; DNA: TGCGCCAGCAGCCACCACCGCCCAGGATCCGGGGAGCTGTTTTTT; CDR3: CASSHHRPGSGELFF
D: NA; V: TRBV7-9; size: NA; J: TRBJ2-5; DNA: TGTGCCAGCAGCTTAGTACCGGGACTCCAAAAACAGACCCAGTACTTC; CDR3: CASSLVPGLQKQTQYF
D: TRBD1; V: TRBV5-4; size: NA; J: TRBJ2-4; DNA: TGTGCCAGCAGCAGGGACAGCGCACCCCACCTAGCCAAAAACATTCAGTACTTC; CDR3: CASSRDSAPHLAKNIQYF
D: TRBD1; V: TRBV2; size: NA; J: TRBJ2-5; DNA: TGTGCCAGCAGGACGGACAGGGGGCAGGGGGAGACCCAGTACTTC; CDR3: CASRTDRGQGETQYF
D: NA; V: TRBV6-5; size: NA; J: TRBJ1-1; DNA: TGTGCCAGCAGTTACGTATCAGGGCCCTTCATAGCTTTCTTT; CDR3: CASSYVSGPFIAFF
D: NA; V: TRBV9; size: NA; J: TRBJ1-5; DNA: TGTGCCAGCAGCGTAGCTGGCAGTAATCAGCCCCAGCATTTT; CDR3: CASSVAGSNQPQHF
D: TRBD1; V: TRBV4-1; size: NA; J: TRBJ1-2; DNA: TGCGCCAGCAGCCGGGACAGGGGATCGCCCAACTATGGCTACACCTTC; CDR3: CASSRDRGSPNYGYTF
D: NA; V: TRBV5-6; size: few; J: TRBJ1-1; DNA: TGTGCCAGCAGCTTCTGGCTGAACACTGAAGCTTTCTTT; CDR3: CASSFWLNTEAFF
D: TRBD1; V: TRBV28; size: NA; J: TRBJ1-2; DNA: TGTGCCAGCAGCCCCAACGGACAGGGATATAACTATGGCTACACCTTC; CDR3: CASSPNGQGYNYGYTF
D: NA; V: TRBV27; size: NA; J: TRBJ1-4; DNA: TGTGCCAGCAGTTCCGGGTTTCGGGGTGAAAAAATGTTTTTT; CDR3: CASSSGFRGEKMFF
D: NA; V: TRBV5-4; size: NA; J: TRBJ2-1; DNA: TGTGCCAGCAGCTGGGGAGTCAACAATGAGCAGTTCTTC; CDR3: CASSWGVNNEQFF
D: TRBD2; V: TRBV2; size: NA; J: TRBJ2-5; DNA: TGTGCCAGCAGGGACTTAGCGGGGGGGTACCAAGAGACCCAGTACTTC; CDR3: CASRDLAGGYQETQYF
D: TRBD2; V: TRBV5-1; size: few; J: TRBJ2-3; DNA: TGCGCCAGCAATGCCGGGACTAGCGGGGGAACAGATACGCAGTATTTT; CDR3: CASNAGTSGGTDTQYF